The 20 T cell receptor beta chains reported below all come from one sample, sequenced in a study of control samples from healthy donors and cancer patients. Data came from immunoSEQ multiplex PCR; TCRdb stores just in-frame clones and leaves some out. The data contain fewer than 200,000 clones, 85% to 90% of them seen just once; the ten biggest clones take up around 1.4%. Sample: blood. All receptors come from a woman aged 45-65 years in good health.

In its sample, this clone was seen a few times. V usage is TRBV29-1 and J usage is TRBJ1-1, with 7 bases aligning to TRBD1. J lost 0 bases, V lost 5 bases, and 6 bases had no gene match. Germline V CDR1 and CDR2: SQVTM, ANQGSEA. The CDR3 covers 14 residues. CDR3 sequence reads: CSVPGQSMNTEAFF. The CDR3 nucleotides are TGCAGCGTTCCGGGACAGAGCATGAACACTGAAGCTTTCTTT.

This CDR3 reads CASSTVGLGDRETQYF. The CDR3 DNA follows: TGTGCCAGCAGCACGGTAGGGTTGGGGGATCGAGAGACCCAGTACTTC. The chain joins TRBV5-6 to TRBJ2-5; D is tentatively TRBD1 or TRBD2 (5 bases each). V lost 4 bases to trimming and J lost 4 bases, with 20 bases between them. CDR1 is SGHDT and CDR2 is YYEEEE in the germline V gene. The CDR3 covers 16 residues.

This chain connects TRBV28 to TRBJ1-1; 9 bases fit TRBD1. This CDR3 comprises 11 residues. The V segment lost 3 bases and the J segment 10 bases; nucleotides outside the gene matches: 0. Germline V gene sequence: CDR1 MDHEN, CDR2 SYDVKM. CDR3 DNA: TGTGCCAGCAGTTTGGGACAGGGAGCTTTCTTT. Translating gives CASSLGQGAFF.

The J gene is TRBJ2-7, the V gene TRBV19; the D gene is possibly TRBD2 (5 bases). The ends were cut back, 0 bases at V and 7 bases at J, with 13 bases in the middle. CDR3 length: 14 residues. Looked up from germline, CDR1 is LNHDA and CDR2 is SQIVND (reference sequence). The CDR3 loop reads CASSIDRGRDEQYF. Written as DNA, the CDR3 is TGTGCCAGTAGTATAGATCGCGGGCGCGATGAGCAGTACTTC.

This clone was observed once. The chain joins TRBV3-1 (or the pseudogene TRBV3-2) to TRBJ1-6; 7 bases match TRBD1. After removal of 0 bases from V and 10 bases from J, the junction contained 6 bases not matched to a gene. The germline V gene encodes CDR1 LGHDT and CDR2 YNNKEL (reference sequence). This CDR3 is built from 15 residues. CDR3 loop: CASSQDLGGASPLHF. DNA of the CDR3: TGTGCCAGCAGCCAAGATCTAGGGGGCGCGTCACCCCTCCACTTT.

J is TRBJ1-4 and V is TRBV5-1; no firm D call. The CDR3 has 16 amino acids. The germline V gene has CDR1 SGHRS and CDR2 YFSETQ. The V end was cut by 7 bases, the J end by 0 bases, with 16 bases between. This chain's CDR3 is CASSLGVVATNEKLFF. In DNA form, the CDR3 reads TGCGCCAGCTCCCTTGGGGTAGTTGCAACTAATGAAAAACTGTTTTTT.

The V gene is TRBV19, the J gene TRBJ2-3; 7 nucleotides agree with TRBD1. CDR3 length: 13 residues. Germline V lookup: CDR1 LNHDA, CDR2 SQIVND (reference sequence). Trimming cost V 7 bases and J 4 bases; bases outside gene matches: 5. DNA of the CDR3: TGTGCCAGTAAAGACAGGGCTCCAGATACGCAGTATTTT. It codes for CASKDRAPDTQYF.

The CDR3 here is CASSLTGVPYEQYF. CDR3 DNA: TGTGCCAGCAGTTTGACAGGGGTTCCCTACGAGCAGTACTTC. V and J are TRBV6-5 and TRBJ2-7; 8 nucleotides line up with TRBD1. The CDR3 loop spans 14 amino acids. CDR1 and CDR2 (germline): MNHEY, SVGAGI. The V gene end was trimmed by 4 bases and the J gene end by 2 bases; junction bases not matched to a gene: 4.

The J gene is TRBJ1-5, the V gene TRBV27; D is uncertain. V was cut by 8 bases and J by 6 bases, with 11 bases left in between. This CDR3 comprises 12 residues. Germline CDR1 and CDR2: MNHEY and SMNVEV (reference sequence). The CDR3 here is CASGVGRQPQHF. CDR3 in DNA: TGTGCCAGCGGGGTCGGCCGTCAGCCCCAGCATTTT.

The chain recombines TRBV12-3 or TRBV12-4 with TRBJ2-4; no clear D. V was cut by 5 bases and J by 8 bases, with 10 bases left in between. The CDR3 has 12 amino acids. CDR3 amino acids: CASSPSGDIQYF. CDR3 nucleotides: TGTGCCAGCAGTCCCTCGGGTGACATTCAGTACTTC.

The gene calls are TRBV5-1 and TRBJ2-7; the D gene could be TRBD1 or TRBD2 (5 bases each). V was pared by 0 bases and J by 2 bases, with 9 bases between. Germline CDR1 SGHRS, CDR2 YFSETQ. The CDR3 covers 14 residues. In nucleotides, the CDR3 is TGCGCCAGCAGCTTGGATGGGGGTGCCTACGAGCAGTACTTC. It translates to CASSLDGGAYEQYF.

The CDR3 loop is CASSQGGTSGPSTDTQYF. The CDR3 DNA follows: TGCGCCAGCAGCCAAGGCGGGACTAGCGGGCCCAGCACAGATACGCAGTATTTT. V usage is TRBV4-1 and J usage is TRBJ2-3, with TRBD2 matching over 12 bases. J gave up 0 bases and V 1 base, and 5 bases lay outside the gene matches. Germline CDR1 and CDR2: MGHRA and YSYEKL. This CDR3 comprises 18 residues.

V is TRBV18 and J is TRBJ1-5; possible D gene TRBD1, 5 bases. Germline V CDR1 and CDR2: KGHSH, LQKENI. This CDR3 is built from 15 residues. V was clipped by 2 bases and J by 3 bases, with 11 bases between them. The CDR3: CASSPSGGNNQPQHF. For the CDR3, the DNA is TGTGCCAGCTCACCATCCGGGGGTAACAATCAGCCCCAGCATTTT. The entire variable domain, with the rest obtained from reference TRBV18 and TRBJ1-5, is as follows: NAGVMQNPRHLVRRRGQEARLRCSPMKGHSHVYWYRQLPEEGLKFMVYLQKENIIDESGMPKERFSAEFPKEGPSILRIQQVVRGDSAAYFCASSPSGGNNQPQHFGDGTRLSIL.

CDR3 bases: TGTGCCAGTAGTATGGGGGGCGGCAGATCCGAGCAGTACTTC. Its translation is CASSMGGGRSEQYF. The chain links TRBV19 to TRBJ2-7, with D perhaps being TRBD1 or TRBD2 (6 bases each). V lost 3 bases, J lost 6 bases, and 15 bases lay in between. This CDR3 region has 14 residues. Germline V gives CDR1 LNHDA, CDR2 SQIVND (reference sequence). Variable domain in full (rest from reference TRBV19 and TRBJ2-7): DGGITQSPKYLFRKEGQNVTLSCEQNLNHDAMYWYRQDPGQGLRLIYYSQIVNDFQKGDIAEGYSVSREKKESFPLTVTSAQKNPTAFYLCASSMGGGRSEQYFGPGTRLTVT.

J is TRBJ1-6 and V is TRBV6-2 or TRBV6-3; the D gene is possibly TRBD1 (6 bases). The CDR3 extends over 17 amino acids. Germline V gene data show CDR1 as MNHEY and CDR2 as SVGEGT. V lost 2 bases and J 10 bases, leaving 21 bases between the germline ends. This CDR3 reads CASSYPQHRDSGSPLHF. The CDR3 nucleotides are TGTGCCAGCAGTTACCCCCAACACAGGGACTCGGGATCACCCCTCCACTTT.

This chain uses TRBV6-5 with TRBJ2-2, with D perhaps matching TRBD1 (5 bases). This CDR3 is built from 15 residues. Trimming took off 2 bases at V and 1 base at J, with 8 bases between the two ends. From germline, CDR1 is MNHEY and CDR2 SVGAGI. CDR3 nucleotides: TGTGCCAGCAGTTACCGCCAGGGGAACACCGGGGAGCTGTTTTTT. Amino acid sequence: CASSYRQGNTGELFF.

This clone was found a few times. This CDR3 reads CASSPGTGPIPLHF. CDR3 DNA: TGTGCCAGCAGTCCGGGGACAGGCCCTATTCCCCTCCACTTT. This sequence joins TRBV28 and TRBJ1-6; 8 bases match TRBD1. This CDR3 comprises 14 residues. Germline V gives CDR1 MDHEN, CDR2 SYDVKM. Trimming removed 5 bases from V and 13 bases from J; junction bases left unmatched: 10.

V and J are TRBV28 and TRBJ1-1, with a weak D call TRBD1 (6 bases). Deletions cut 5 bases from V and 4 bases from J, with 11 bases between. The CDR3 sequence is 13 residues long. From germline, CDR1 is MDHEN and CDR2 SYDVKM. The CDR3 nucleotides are TGTGCCAGCAGTCAGCAGGGGTTCACTGAAGCTTTCTTT. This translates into CASSQQGFTEAFF. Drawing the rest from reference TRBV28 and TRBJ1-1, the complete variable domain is DVKVTQSSRYLVKRTGEKVFLECVQDMDHENMFWYRQDPGLGLRLIYFSYDVKMKEKGDIPEGYSVSREKKERFSLILESASTNQTSMYLCASSQQGFTEAFFGQGTRLTVV.

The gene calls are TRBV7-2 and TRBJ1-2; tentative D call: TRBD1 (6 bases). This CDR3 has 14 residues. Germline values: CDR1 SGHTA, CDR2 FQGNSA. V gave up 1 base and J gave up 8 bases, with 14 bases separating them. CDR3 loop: CASSLDVRGAGYTF. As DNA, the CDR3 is TGTGCCAGCAGCTTAGACGTCAGGGGTGCGGGCTACACCTTC.

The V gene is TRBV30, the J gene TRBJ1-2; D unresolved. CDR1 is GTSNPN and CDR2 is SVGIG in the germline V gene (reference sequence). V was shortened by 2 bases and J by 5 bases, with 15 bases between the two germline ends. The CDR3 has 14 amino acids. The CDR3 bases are TGTGCCTGGAGTTTCCCCGAAGAAGGTTATGGCTACACCTTC. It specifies CAWSFPEEGYGYTF. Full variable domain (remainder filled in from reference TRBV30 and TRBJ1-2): SQTIHQWPATLVQPVGSPLSLECTVEGTSNPNLYWYRQAAGRGLQLLFYSVGIGQISSEVPQNLSASRPQDRQFILSSKKLLLSDSGFYLCAWSFPEEGYGYTFGSGTRLTVV.